These T cell receptor beta chains were read from a single sample in a study of prognosis after radiotherapy for stage I lung cancer. MiXCR, applied by TCRdb to the multiplex PCR reads, yields one record per CDR3 protein. The sample carries about 30,000 distinct CDR3 sequences, about half recorded once. The source was PBMCs, collected before or after stereotactic body radiation therapy (not recorded which). The receptors stem from a donor over 45 with non-small cell lung cancer. CDR3s include the opening cysteine and the closing phenylalanine or tryptophan. Fields, in order: J gene, D gene, clone size, V gene, CDR3 DNA, CDR3 protein. D genes are given only for firm matches. Expanded clones are given a class, and other clones once, few, many or no size at all.

TRBJ2-1	TRBD1	many	TRBV28	TGTGCCAGCAGTACAGGGGGTTCCTACAATGAGCAGTTCTTC	CASSTGGSYNEQFF
TRBJ1-1	.	.	TRBV30	TGTGCCTGGAATGGGATTAACACTGAAGCTTTCTTT	CAWNGINTEAFF
TRBJ2-3	.	.	TRBV30	TGTGCCTGGACTGTACCGGGGGGCACAGATACGCAGTATTTT	CAWTVPGGTDTQYF
TRBJ2-1	.	.	TRBV5-4	TGTGCCAGCAGCTTGGGGATAGCGGAGCACAATGAGCAGTTCTTC	CASSLGIAEHNEQFF
TRBJ1-4	TRBD1	.	TRBV5-1	TGCGCCAGCAGCTCGAGGAGGGGACAGGGTTCTGAAAAACTGTTTTTT	CASSSRRGQGSEKLFF
TRBJ2-5	.	.	TRBV7-2	TGTGCCAGCAGCTACCGGCAGTGGGGGGTGGAGACCCAGTACTTC	CASSYRQWGVETQYF
TRBJ2-1	TRBD2	.	TRBV11-3	TGTGCCAACAGCGCGACGACTAGCGGGGAGCAGTCCTTC	CANSATTSGEQSF
TRBJ2-7	.	.	TRBV2	TGTGCCATTTTATCCTATCGAGCTTCCTACGAGCAGTACTTC	CAILSYRASYEQYF
TRBJ1-6	.	.	TRBV2	TGTGCCAGCAGTTACGACCCTTGGGTTTCACCCCTCCACTTT	CASSYDPWVSPLHF
TRBJ2-7	TRBD1	.	TRBV20-1	TGCAGTGCTAGATCGGACAGGGCCGAGCAGTACTTC	CSARSDRAEQYF
TRBJ1-3	.	.	TRBV11-2	TGTGCCAGCAGCTGGTCGACAGACTCTGGAAACACCATATATTTT	CASSWSTDSGNTIYF
TRBJ1-2	.	many	TRBV6-2/TRBV6-3	TGTGCCAGCAGTGACGAGGGGCGGGGTGGCTACACCTTC	CASSDEGRGGYTF
TRBJ1-1	.	many	TRBV5-1	TGCGCCAGCAGCCCCCTCGGGCAGGGGAACACTGAAGCTTTCTTT	CASSPLGQGNTEAFF
TRBJ1-1	.	once	TRBV30	TGTGCCTGGAGTTACGTGACTTACGAAGCTTTCTTT	CAWSYVTYEAFF
TRBJ1-5	.	.	TRBV3-1	TGTGCCAGCAGCCAAAAGCCGGGCAATCAGCCCCAGCATTTT	CASSQKPGNQPQHF
TRBJ2-3	TRBD2	once	TRBV11-3	TGTGCCAGCAGCTTGAGCGGGACGACATATACTCAGTATTTT	CASSLSGTTYTQYF
TRBJ2-3	TRBD2	.	TRBV4-2	TGTGACAGAAGCCAACCTATAGCGGGGGTCACAGATACGCAGTATTTT	CDRSQPIAGVTDTQYF
TRBJ1-6	.	medium-sized	TRBV7-3	TGTGCCAGCAGCTTATCGACAGGAGTGAATTCACCCCTCCACTTT	CASSLSTGVNSPLHF
TRBJ1-5	TRBD1	medium-sized	TRBV2	TGTGCCAGCAGGGCCGGGACAGGGCGTCAGCCCCAGCATTTT	CASRAGTGRQPQHF
TRBJ2-2	TRBD2	.	TRBV7-8	TGTGCCACCCCGCGGAGCGGGAGGACCGGGAACACCGGGGAGCTGTTTTTT	CATPRSGRTGNTGELFF
TRBJ2-1	TRBD2	many	TRBV5-1	TGCGCCAGCAGCCCGGGACCGGGAGGTTCAAATGAGCAGTTCTTC	CASSPGPGGSNEQFF
TRBJ2-7	.	.	TRBV20-1	TGCAGTGCTAGAAAGGGCCAGAGGCTGGGGGAGCAGTACTTC	CSARKGQRLGEQYF
TRBJ1-1	TRBD1	many	TRBV29-1	TGCAGCGTTGTAGGTCCAGGGGGGAACACTGAAGCTTTCTTT	CSVVGPGGNTEAFF
TRBJ2-3	TRBD2	many	TRBV7-9	TGTGCCAGTAGTAGCGGGGAAGATACGCAGTATTTT	CASSSGEDTQYF
TRBJ2-7	.	many	TRBV5-1	TGCGCCAGCAGCCAGCGCAGGGGCTCCTACGAGCAGTACTTC	CASSQRRGSYEQYF
TRBJ1-2	.	once	TRBV7-8	TGTGCCAGCAGCTTAGGAGGTACCTTGGCGAGTGGCTACACCTTC	CASSLGGTLASGYTF
TRBJ2-7	TRBD2	.	TRBV6-1	TGTGCCAGCAGTCGCCCAATACTAGCGGTAGGGGTCCACGAGCAGTACTTC	CASSRPILAVGVHEQYF
TRBJ1-1	.	many	TRBV4-3	TGCGCCAGCAGCCAAGAAGTGAATTATGAAGCTTTCTTT	CASSQEVNYEAFF